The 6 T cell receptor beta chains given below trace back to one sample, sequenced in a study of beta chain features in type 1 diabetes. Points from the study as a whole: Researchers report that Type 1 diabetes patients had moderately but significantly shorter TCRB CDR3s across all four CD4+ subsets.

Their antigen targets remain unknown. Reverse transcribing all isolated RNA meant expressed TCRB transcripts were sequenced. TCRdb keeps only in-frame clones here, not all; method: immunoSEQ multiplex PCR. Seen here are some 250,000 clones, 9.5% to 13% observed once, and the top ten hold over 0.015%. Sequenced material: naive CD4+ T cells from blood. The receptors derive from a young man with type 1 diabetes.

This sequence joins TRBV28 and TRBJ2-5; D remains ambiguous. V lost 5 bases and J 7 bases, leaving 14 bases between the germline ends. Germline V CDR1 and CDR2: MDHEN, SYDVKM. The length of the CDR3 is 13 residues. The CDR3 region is CASSPPGMGTQYF. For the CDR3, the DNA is TGTGCCAGCAGTCCCCCGGGTATGGGGACCCAGTACTTC.

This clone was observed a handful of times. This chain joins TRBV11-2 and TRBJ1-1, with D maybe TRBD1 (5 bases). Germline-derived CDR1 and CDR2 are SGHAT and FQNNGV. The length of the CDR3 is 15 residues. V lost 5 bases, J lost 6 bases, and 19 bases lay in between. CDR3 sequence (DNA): TGTGCCAGCAGCGTCGCGGGGGGACTTATACCTGAAGCTTTCTTT. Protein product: CASSVAGGLIPEAFF.

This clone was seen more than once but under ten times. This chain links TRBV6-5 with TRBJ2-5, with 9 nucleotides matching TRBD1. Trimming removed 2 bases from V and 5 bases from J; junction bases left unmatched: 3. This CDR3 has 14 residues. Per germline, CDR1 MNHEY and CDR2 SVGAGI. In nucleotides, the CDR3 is TGTGCCAGCAGTTACGGGACAGGGAGCGAGACCCAGTACTTC. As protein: CASSYGTGSETQYF.

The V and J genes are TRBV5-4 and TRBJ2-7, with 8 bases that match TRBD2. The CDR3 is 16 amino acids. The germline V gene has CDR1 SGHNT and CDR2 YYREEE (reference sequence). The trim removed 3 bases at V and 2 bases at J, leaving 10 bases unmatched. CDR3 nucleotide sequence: TGTGCCAGCAGCTGGGGCAGGGCGGGGGGCACCTACGAGCAGTACTTC. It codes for CASSWGRAGGTYEQYF.

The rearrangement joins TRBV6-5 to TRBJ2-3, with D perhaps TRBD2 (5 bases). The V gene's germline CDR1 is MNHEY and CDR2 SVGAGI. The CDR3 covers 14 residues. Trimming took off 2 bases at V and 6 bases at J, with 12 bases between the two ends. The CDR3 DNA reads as TGTGCCAGCAGTTACCGGGAACCCACGGATACGCAGTATTTT. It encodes CASSYREPTDTQYF.

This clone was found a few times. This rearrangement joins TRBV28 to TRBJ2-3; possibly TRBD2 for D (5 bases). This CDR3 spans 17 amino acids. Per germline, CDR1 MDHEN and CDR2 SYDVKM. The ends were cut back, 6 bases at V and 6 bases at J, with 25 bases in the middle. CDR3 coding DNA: TGTGCCAGCAGGATCTCCCGAGGGCCGCCCTCGCGGGATACGCAGTATTTT. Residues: CASRISRGPPSRDTQYF.